This record concerns one T cell receptor (beta chain) sequence. TCRdb keeps only in-frame clones here, not all; method: immunoSEQ multiplex PCR. The sample carries 380,000 or so clones, more than 80% recorded once. The data derive from a study of blood T cell repertoires in COVID-19. V shed 6 bases and J shed 5 bases, with 10 bases lying between them. The CDR3 consists of 12 residues. Sequenced sample: peripheral blood. This TCR was recovered from a man aged 35 to 55 with acute or convalescent COVID-19. The chain couples TRBV12-3 or TRBV12-4 to TRBJ1-1, with a tentative D call TRBD1 (6 bases). DNA for the CDR3: TGTGCCAGCAGCGACAGGAGAACTGAAGCTTTCTTT. Translated: CASSDRRTEAFF.